This passage covers 20 T cell receptor beta chains from one sample sequenced in a study of T cell responses to AZD1222 COVID-19 vaccine. Assay used: immunoSEQ multiplex PCR; TCRdb lists only in-frame clones, some missing. The data show roughly 70,000 clones, 79% seen once. This specimen was peripheral blood, taken on day 0 of MenACWY control vaccination. These TCRs come from an adult in good health.

The chain uses TRBV6-2 or TRBV6-3 and TRBJ2-2; 14 bases are shared with TRBD2. This CDR3 contains 15 residues. Germline lookup yields CDR1 MNHEY and CDR2 SVGEGT. The ends lost 5 bases at V and 6 bases at J; junction bases unmatched: 2. The CDR3: CASSKGLAGAGELFF. CDR3 coding DNA: TGTGCCAGCAGTAAGGGACTAGCGGGAGCCGGGGAGCTGTTTTTT.

The chain joins TRBV5-4 to TRBJ1-6; maybe TRBD1 (5 bases). Germline V lookup: CDR1 SGHNT, CDR2 YYREEE (reference sequence). The V and J ends lost 0 bases and 10 bases respectively, with 17 bases between them. The CDR3 runs to 16 residues. The CDR3, as DNA: TGTGCCAGCAGCTTGGCTCTGGGGCGGGGCTCCTCACCCCTCCACTTT. It is translated as CASSLALGRGSSPLHF.

Only a few counts were recorded for this clone. This sequence joins TRBV5-4 and TRBJ1-1; D is unclear. The germline V gene has CDR1 SGHNT and CDR2 YYREEE (reference sequence). The CDR3 spans 13 residues. Trimming removed 2 bases at V and 3 bases at J, with 8 bases between. CDR3 region: CASSLNRYTEAFF. In nucleotides, the CDR3 is TGTGCCAGCAGCTTAAACAGATACACTGAAGCTTTCTTT.

J is TRBJ2-1 and V is TRBV11-2, with D perhaps matching TRBD2 (6 bases). The germline CDR1 and CDR2 sequences are SGHAT and FQNNGV. Trimming took 0 bases from V and 3 from J, leaving 6 bases between them. The CDR3 is 14 residues long. The CDR3 is CASSLERDYNEQFF. CDR3 coding DNA: TGTGCCAGCAGCTTAGAGCGGGACTACAATGAGCAGTTCTTC. The variable domain in full, with the rest retrieved from reference TRBV11-2 and TRBJ2-1, is EAGVAQSPRYKIIEKRQSVAFWCNPISGHATLYWYQQILGQGPKLLIQFQNNGVVDDSQLPKDRFSAERLKGVDSTLKIQPAKLEDSAVYLCASSLERDYNEQFFGPGTRLTVL.

V is TRBV6-6 and J is TRBJ1-1; 8 positions match TRBD1. Germline assignment: CDR1 MNHNY and CDR2 SVGAGI (reference sequence). There are 16 residues in the CDR3. The ends lost 7 bases at V and 1 base at J; junction bases unmatched: 11. The CDR3 nucleotides read TGTGCCAGCACAAGGGCAGGGGGCAGCAAGAACACTGAAGCTTTCTTT. It specifies CASTRAGGSKNTEAFF.

This clone was seen only a few times. The rearrangement uses TRBV29-1 and TRBJ1-6; tentatively, D is TRBD1 (5 bases). The V end lost 7 bases, the J end lost 7 bases, and 14 bases lay between the germline ends. The CDR3 is 13 amino acids. Per germline, CDR1 SQVTM and CDR2 ANQGSEA. CDR3 coding DNA: TGCAGCGCCTCAGAGGGGTACAATTCACCCCTCCACTTT. It yields the protein CSASEGYNSPLHF.

The V call is TRBV28, the J call TRBJ1-5; D gene ambiguous. Germline V CDR1 and CDR2: MDHEN, SYDVKM. The V end lost 5 bases, the J end lost 0 bases, and 17 bases lay between the germline ends. The CDR3 runs 17 residues. The CDR3 region is CASSGLIWQNSNQPQHF. DNA of the CDR3: TGTGCCAGCAGTGGCCTCATCTGGCAGAATAGCAATCAGCCCCAGCATTTT.

The V call is TRBV7-2, the J call TRBJ2-1, with D unclear. CDR3 size: 13 residues. Trimming took off 1 base at V and 12 bases at J, with 13 bases between the two ends. Per the germline V gene, CDR1 is SGHTA and CDR2 is FQGNSA. The CDR3 nucleotides read TGTGCCAGCAGCTTAGGTCAGGTGCGCGGGCAGTTCTTC. Protein: CASSLGQVRGQFF.

The chain joins TRBV5-4 to TRBJ2-7, with 8 bases aligning to TRBD2. Trimming took 3 bases from V and 4 from J; bases not matched to a gene: 6. Germline lookup yields CDR1 SGHNT and CDR2 YYREEE (reference sequence). CDR3 length: 14 amino acids. The CDR3 DNA reads TGTGCCAGCAGCTCCAGCGGGAGTGCTTACGAGCAGTACTTC. This encodes CASSSSGSAYEQYF.

The chain carries TRBV11-3 and TRBJ2-3; D gene unclear. With 0 bases removed from V and 4 bases from J, the gap between germline ends came to 2 bases. Germline values: CDR1 SGHNT, CDR2 YENEEA. The CDR3 length is 12 residues. As DNA, the CDR3 is TGTGCCAGCAGCTTAGAACCAGATACGCAGTATTTT. It translates to CASSLEPDTQYF.

The gene calls are TRBV30 and TRBJ2-7, with D perhaps matching TRBD1 (7 bases). This CDR3 region has 14 residues. CDR1 is GTSNPN and CDR2 is SVGIG in the germline V gene (reference sequence). The germline V and J ends were trimmed by 1 base and 3 bases, with 13 bases remaining between them. CDR3: CAWSAGDSGYEQYF. The CDR3 nucleotides read TGTGCCTGGAGTGCGGGGGACAGTGGCTACGAGCAGTACTTC.

This chain uses TRBV4-1 with TRBJ1-1; D is undetermined. Per the germline V gene, CDR1 is MGHRA and CDR2 is YSYEKL. Trimming took 0 bases from V and 2 from J, leaving 7 bases between them. There are 14 residues in the CDR3. The CDR3 DNA follows: TGCGCCAGCAGCCAAGATTCAGGCAACACTGAAGCTTTCTTT. Translated, it gives CASSQDSGNTEAFF.

V usage is TRBV7-8 and J usage is TRBJ2-7, with D unclear. Per the germline V gene, CDR1 is SGHVS and CDR2 is FQNEAQ. Trimming removed 9 bases from V and 1 base from J, with 10 bases in between. The CDR3 runs 12 residues. The CDR3 region is CASSLGSYEQYF. In DNA, the CDR3 is TGTGCCAGTTCATTAGGGTCCTACGAGCAGTACTTC.

CDR3 protein: CASSLASGNEQLFF. The CDR3 DNA reads TGTGCCAGCAGCTTAGCTTCAGGGAACGAACAACTGTTTTTT. V gene TRBV7-9 combines with J gene TRBJ1-4; tentatively, D is TRBD1 (5 bases). Between the trimmed V and J ends, which lost 0 bases and 12 bases, there was a span of 14 bases. CDR1 and CDR2 from the germline V gene are SEHNR and FQNEAQ (reference sequence). The CDR3 runs to 14 residues.

V usage is TRBV2 and J usage is TRBJ1-5; TRBD1 matches at 8 bases. The V segment lost 6 bases and the J segment 7 bases; nucleotides outside the gene matches: 5. This CDR3 has 13 amino acids. Germline CDR1 is SNHLY and CDR2 is FYNNEI. The DNA for the CDR3 is TGTGCCAGCAGCCAGGGGACAGGACAGCCCCAGCATTTT. It translates to CASSQGTGQPQHF.

This clone was recorded a few times. The chain employs TRBV2 and TRBJ1-1; 9 bases are a match to TRBD1. This CDR3 region has 16 residues. CDR1 and CDR2 from the germline V gene are SNHLY and FYNNEI. J was trimmed by 5 bases and V by 6 bases; bases with no gene match: 13. This CDR3 is CASSALPDRGWTEAFF. Written as DNA, the CDR3 is TGTGCCAGCAGCGCCCTTCCGGACAGGGGATGGACTGAAGCTTTCTTT.

V and J are TRBV6-5 and TRBJ1-5; D is perhaps TRBD1 (5 bases). Trimming removed 6 bases at V and 5 bases at J, with 14 bases between. Germline V gives CDR1 MNHEY, CDR2 SVGAGI. The CDR3 has 14 residues. The chain's CDR3 is CASRGVEEDQPQHF. CDR3 coding DNA: TGTGCCAGCAGGGGGGTGGAGGAGGATCAGCCCCAGCATTTT.

This chain links TRBV7-6 with TRBJ2-1, with 10 bases identical to TRBD2. Germline assignment: CDR1 SGHVS and CDR2 FNYEAQ. V lost 6 bases, J lost 8 bases, and 10 bases stayed unmatched. This CDR3 region has 15 residues. The CDR3 nucleotides read TGTGCCAGCAGTTCTAAAGCGGGAGGGATCGATGAGCAGTTCTTC. It encodes CASSSKAGGIDEQFF.

V usage is TRBV2 and J usage is TRBJ2-1; tentatively, D is TRBD1 or TRBD2 (6 bases each). The germline V gene encodes CDR1 SNHLY and CDR2 FYNNEI. The CDR3 runs to 16 residues. The V and J ends lost 6 bases and 1 base respectively, with 16 bases between them. In DNA form, the CDR3 reads TGTGCCAGCAGGGGGACGGGGGCGCATTCCTACAATGAGCAGTTCTTC. Translated: CASRGTGAHSYNEQFF. The whole variable domain, remainder taken from reference TRBV2 and TRBJ2-1, is EPEVTQTPSHQVTQMGQEVILRCVPISNHLYFYWYRQILGQKVEFLVSFYNNEISEKSEIFDDQFSVERPDGSNFTLKIRSTKLEDSAMYFCASRGTGAHSYNEQFFGPGTRLTVL.

This clone was detected only a few times. The chain couples TRBV7-3 to TRBJ2-7; no clear D gene. The ends were cut back, 5 bases at V and 9 bases at J, with 20 bases in the middle. The germline V gene has CDR1 SGHTA and CDR2 FQGTGA. This CDR3 has 14 amino acids. CDR3 DNA sequence: TGTGCCAGCAGCCGTGACGGTGACTCCACACGGCAGTACTTC. Residues: CASSRDGDSTRQYF.